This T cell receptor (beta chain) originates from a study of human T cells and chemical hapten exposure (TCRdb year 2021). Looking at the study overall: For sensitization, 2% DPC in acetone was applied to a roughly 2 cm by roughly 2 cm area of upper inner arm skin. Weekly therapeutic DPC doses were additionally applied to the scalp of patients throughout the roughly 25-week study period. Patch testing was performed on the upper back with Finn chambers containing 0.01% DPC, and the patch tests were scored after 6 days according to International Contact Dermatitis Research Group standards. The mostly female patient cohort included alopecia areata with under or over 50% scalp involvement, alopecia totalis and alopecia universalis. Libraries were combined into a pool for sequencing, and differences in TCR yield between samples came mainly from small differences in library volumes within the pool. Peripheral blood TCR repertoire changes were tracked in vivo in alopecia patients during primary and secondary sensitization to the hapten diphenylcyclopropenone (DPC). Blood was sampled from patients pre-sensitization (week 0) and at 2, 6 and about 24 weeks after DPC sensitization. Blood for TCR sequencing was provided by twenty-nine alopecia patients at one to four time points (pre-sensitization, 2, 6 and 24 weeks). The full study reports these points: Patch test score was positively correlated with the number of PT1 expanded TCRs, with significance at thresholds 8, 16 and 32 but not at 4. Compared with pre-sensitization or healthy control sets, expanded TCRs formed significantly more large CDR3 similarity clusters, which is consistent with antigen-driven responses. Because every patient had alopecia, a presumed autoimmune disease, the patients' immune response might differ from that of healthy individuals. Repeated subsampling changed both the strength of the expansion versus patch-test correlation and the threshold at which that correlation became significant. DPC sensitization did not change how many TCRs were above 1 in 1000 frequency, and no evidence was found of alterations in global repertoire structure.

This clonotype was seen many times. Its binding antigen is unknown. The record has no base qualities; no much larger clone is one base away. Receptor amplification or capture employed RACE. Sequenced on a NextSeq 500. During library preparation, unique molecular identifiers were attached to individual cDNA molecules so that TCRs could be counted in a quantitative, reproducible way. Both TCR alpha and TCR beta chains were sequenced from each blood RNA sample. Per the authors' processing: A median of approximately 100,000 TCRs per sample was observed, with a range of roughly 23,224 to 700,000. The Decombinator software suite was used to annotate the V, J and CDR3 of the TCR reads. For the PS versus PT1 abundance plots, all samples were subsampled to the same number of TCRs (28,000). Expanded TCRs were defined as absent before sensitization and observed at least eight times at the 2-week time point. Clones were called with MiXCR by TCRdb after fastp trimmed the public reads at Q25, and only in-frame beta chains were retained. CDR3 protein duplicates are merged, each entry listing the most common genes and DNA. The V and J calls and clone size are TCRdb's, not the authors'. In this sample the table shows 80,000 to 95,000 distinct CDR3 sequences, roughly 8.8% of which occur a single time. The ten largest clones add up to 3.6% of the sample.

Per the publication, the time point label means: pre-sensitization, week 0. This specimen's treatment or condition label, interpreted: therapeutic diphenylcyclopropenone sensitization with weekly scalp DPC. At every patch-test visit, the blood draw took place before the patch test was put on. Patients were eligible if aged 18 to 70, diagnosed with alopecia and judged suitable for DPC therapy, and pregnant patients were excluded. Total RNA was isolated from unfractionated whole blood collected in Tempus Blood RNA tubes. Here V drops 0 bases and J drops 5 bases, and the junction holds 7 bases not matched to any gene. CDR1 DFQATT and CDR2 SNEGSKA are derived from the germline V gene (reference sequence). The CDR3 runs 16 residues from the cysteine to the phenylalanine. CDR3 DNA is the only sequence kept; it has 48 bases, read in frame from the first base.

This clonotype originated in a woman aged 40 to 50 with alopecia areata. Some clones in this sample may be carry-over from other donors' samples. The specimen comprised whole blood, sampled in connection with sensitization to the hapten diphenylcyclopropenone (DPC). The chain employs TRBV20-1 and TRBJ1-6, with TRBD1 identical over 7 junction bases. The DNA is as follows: TGCAGTGCTAGAGATTATCGACAGGGTGATAATTCACCCCTCCACTTT. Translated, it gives CSARDYRQGDNSPLHF.